The present T cell receptor beta chain was sequenced within a study of blood T cell repertoires in COVID-19. Study at large: Samples of COVID-19 (acute and convalescent) were obtained from the United States, Italy and Spain. T cells, B-cell-depleted T cells, or PBMCs provided the cDNA or gDNA that served as material.

Original handling: Estimation of nucleated cell counts relied on the amplification of reference gene primers. Using immunoSEQ multiplex PCR, the repertoire was profiled, and TCRdb retains in-frame clones only, with some absent. That table supplies the V and J calls and clone size; D and trimming were determined from the DNA. The data show more than 90,000 clones, over 75% seen once. This TCR was sampled from a human donor in a cohort sampled during active COVID-19. Sequencing was performed on peripheral blood.

The CDR3 bases are TGTGCCAGCAGTTTAGCAGGGGCTGGTGAAAAACTGTTTTTT. Protein: CASSLAGAGEKLFF. The J gene is TRBJ1-4, the V gene TRBV27, with D possibly TRBD1 on 6 matching bases. CDR3 length: 14 amino acids. The ends were cut back, 2 bases at V and 7 bases at J, with 11 bases in the middle. Germline assignment: CDR1 MNHEY and CDR2 SMNVEV (reference sequence).